This T cell receptor (beta chain) derives from a study of T cell responses to AZD1222 COVID-19 vaccine. Study-wide results and caveats: Just 5 to 7 people given AZD1222 tested seropositive at baseline. Nearly half of spike-specific TCRs reportedly target unmutated variant regions. The sample set comprised mostly white British donors with more females, and clonal diversity was possibly underestimated.

Germline CDR1 and CDR2: KGHSH and LQKENI. CDR3 length: 15 amino acids. V lost 0 bases to trimming and J lost 5 bases; unmatched junction nucleotides: 6. Repertoires were generated with immunoSEQ multiplex PCR, while TCRdb's copy carries only in-frame clones and drops some. The sample contains 150,000 or so clones, approximately 92% of which appear only once. Remarks on this clone: Its antigen is undetermined.

The receptor's source is an adult in good health. The material sequenced was peripheral blood, taken on day 0 of AZD1222 vaccination. The genes are TRBV18 and TRBJ1-1, with 7 nucleotides matching TRBD1. The CDR3 reads CASSPPNRGGTEAFF. CDR3 in DNA: TGTGCCAGCTCACCACCGAACAGGGGAGGTACTGAAGCTTTCTTT.